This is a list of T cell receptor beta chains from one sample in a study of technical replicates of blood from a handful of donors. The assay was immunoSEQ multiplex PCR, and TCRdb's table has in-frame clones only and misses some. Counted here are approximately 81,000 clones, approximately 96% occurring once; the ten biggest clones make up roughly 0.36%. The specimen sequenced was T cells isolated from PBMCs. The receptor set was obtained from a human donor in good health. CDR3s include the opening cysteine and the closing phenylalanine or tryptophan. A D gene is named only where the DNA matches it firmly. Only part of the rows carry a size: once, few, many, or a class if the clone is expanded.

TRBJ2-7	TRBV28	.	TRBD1	TGTGCCAGCATTGCGGACAGGGTTACCCTCAAATTACGGTACGAGCAGTACTTC	CASIADRVTLKLRYEQYF
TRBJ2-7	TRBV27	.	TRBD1	TGTGCCAGCAGAAAGGACAGGGCCTACGAGCAGTACTTC	CASRKDRAYEQYF
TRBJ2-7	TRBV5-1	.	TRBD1	TGCGCCAGCAGGTATGACAGGGGGCGCGAGCAGTACTTC	CASRYDRGREQYF
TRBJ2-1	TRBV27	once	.	TGTGCCAGCGGGGCTCTTGGAGGAGGGGATGAGCAGTTCTTC	CASGALGGGDEQFF
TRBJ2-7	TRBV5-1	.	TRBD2	TGCGCCAGCAGCTTGGCAAGGACTAGCGGGAGATCCGAGCAGTACTTC	CASSLARTSGRSEQYF
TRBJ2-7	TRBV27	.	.	TGTGCCAGCAGTTGGGCGGGAAACTACGAGCAGTACTTC	CASSWAGNYEQYF
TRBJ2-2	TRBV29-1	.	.	TGCAGCGTTGAGATCGGAGCCACTCGGGAGCTGTTTTTT	CSVEIGATRELFF
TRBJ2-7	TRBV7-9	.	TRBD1	TGTGCCAGCAGTCGACAGGGATTTAACGAGCAGTACTTC	CASSRQGFNEQYF
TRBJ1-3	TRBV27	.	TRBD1	TGTGCCAGCAGTTTGGGGACAGGGTTAGGAAACACCATATATTTT	CASSLGTGLGNTIYF
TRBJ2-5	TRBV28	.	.	TGTGCCAGCAGTTTACCCTCCCGCGGGCTGCAAGAGACCCAGTACTTC	CASSLPSRGLQETQYF
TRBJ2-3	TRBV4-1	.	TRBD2	TGCGCCAGCAGCCAAGGTTGGTCTAGCGGGAGCTTCACAGATACGCAGTATTTT	CASSQGWSSGSFTDTQYF
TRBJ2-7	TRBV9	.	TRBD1	TGTGCCAGCAGCGTAGGGGGACAGGGGGCCATCTACGAGCAGTACTTC	CASSVGGQGAIYEQYF
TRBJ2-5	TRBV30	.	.	TGTGCCTGGAGTGTCCAGGGTACGGAGACCCAGTACTTC	CAWSVQGTETQYF
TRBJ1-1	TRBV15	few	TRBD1	TGTGCCACCAGCGCCTCGAGACAGGGCACTGAAGCTTTCTTT	CATSASRQGTEAFF
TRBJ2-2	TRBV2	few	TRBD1	TGTGCCAGCAGGGGACAGGAATCGGCCGGGGAGCTGTTTTTT	CASRGQESAGELFF
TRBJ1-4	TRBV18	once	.	TGTGCCAGCTCACCAGGGGGCACTAATGAAAAACTGTTTTTT	CASSPGGTNEKLFF
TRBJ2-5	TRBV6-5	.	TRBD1	TGTGCCAGCAGTTACTCGGCAAACAGGGGGCCCGAGACCCAGTACTTC	CASSYSANRGPETQYF
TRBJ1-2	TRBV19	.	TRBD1	TGTGCCACTAGAGCCGGGACAGAATACAACTATGGCTACACCTTC	CATRAGTEYNYGYTF
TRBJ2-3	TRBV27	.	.	TGTGCCAGCAGTCTGCAAACAAGGACAGGCACAGATACGCAGTATTTT	CASSLQTRTGTDTQYF
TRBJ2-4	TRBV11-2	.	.	TGTGCCAGCAGCTTTTTGGAGAATCCTATTCAGTACTTC	CASSFLENPIQYF
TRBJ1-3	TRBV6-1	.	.	TGTGCCAGTCACCCTGTTCGGACACGTGGAAACACCATATATTTT	CASHPVRTRGNTIYF
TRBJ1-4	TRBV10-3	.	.	TGTGCCATCAGTGAGCTAGACGGTCCGAATGAAAAACTGTTTTTT	CAISELDGPNEKLFF
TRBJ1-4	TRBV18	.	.	TGTGCCAGCTCACCACCGTTAAGTGAGAATGAAAAACTGTTTTTT	CASSPPLSENEKLFF
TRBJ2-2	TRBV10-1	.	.	TGCGCCAGCAGTTTCCAGAAGAACACCGGGGAGCTGTTTTTT	CASSFQKNTGELFF
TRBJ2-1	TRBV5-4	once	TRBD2	TGTGCCAGCAGCCCCACTAGCGGGAGGAGCAATGAGCAGTTCTTC	CASSPTSGRSNEQFF